These 8 T cell receptor beta chains were all obtained from the same sample, sequenced in a study of T cell responses to AZD1222 COVID-19 vaccine. Only in-frame clones appear in the TCRdb table, and some are missing; sequencing was by immunoSEQ multiplex PCR. The sample shows 130,000 to 150,000 clones, 88% of them seen only once. The starting material was peripheral blood, obtained on day 0 of AZD1222 vaccination. The receptors derive from an adult in good health.

This sequence joins TRBV6-5 and TRBJ1-5, with D possibly being TRBD1 (6 bases). Trimming took 0 bases from V and 5 from J, leaving 11 bases between them. Germline CDR1 and CDR2: MNHEY and SVGAGI. The CDR3 extends over 15 amino acids. Here the CDR3 reads CASSYSRAGDQPQHF. CDR3 DNA sequence: TGTGCCAGCAGTTACTCGAGGGCAGGGGATCAGCCCCAGCATTTT.

The genes are TRBV28 and TRBJ2-3; tentatively, D is TRBD2 (6 bases). CDR1 and CDR2 from the germline V gene are MDHEN and SYDVKM. V lost 6 bases to trimming and J lost 4 bases, with 23 bases between them. This CDR3 spans 17 amino acids. CDR3 amino acids: CASRARLGGKGADTQYF. The CDR3 DNA reads as TGTGCCAGCAGGGCGAGACTAGGTGGGAAAGGGGCAGATACGCAGTATTTT.

The chain is built from TRBV11-2 and TRBJ1-6; D is perhaps TRBD1 (5 bases). The CDR3 has 17 amino acids. Germline V gives CDR1 SGHAT, CDR2 FQNNGV. V lost 1 base and J lost 0, with 10 bases in between. CDR3 DNA sequence: TGTGCCAGCAGCTTAGGTAGGGGAGGCTCCTATAATTCACCCCTCCACTTT. Its translation: CASSLGRGGSYNSPLHF.

V is TRBV3-1 (or the pseudogene TRBV3-2) and J is TRBJ1-2; no firm D call. The CDR3 sequence is 14 residues long. Germline CDR1 reads LGHDT; CDR2 reads YNNKEL (reference sequence). Trimming stripped 6 bases from V and 6 bases from J, with 17 bases between. The CDR3 DNA reads as TGTGCCAGCAGGGAGACCCCCGGAGGCGATGGCTACACCTTC. It specifies CASRETPGGDGYTF.

V gene TRBV9 combines with J gene TRBJ2-3, with TRBD2 identical over 7 bases. CDR3 length: 15 amino acids. Per the germline V gene, CDR1 is SGDLS and CDR2 is YYNGEE. The J segment lost 2 bases and the V segment lost 3 bases, leaving 6 bases of the junction unmatched. This CDR3 reads CASSETSANTDTQYF. The CDR3 DNA reads as TGTGCCAGCAGCGAAACTAGCGCTAACACAGATACGCAGTATTTT.

The V and J genes are TRBV29-1 and TRBJ1-2; D may be TRBD1 (6 bases). Trimming shortened V by 8 bases and J by 7 bases, and 14 bases separated the two germline ends. There are 11 residues in the CDR3. In germline, CDR1 is SQVTM, CDR2 ANQGSEA. CDR3 sequence: CSINREGGYTF. Here the CDR3 DNA reads TGCAGCATCAACAGGGAAGGTGGCTACACCTTC. The variable domain in full, completed from reference TRBV29-1 and TRBJ1-2, reads SAVISQKPSRDICQRGTSLTIQCQVDSQVTMMFWYRQQPGQSLTLIATANQGSEATYESGFVIDKFPISRPNLTFSTLTVSNMSPEDSSIYLCSINREGGYTFGSGTRLTVV.

This chain's CDR3 is CASSSGWNYGYTF. Written as DNA, the CDR3 is TGTGCCAGTAGTTCCGGATGGAACTATGGCTACACCTTC. This chain connects TRBV19 to TRBJ1-2, with D unresolved. This CDR3 region has 13 residues. The ends were cut back, 5 bases at V and 2 bases at J, with 9 bases in the middle. The germline V gene has CDR1 LNHDA and CDR2 SQIVND (reference sequence).

The V call is TRBV2, the J call TRBJ1-1; no reliable D call. V gave up 0 bases and J gave up 6 bases, with 8 bases separating them. Germline assignment: CDR1 SNHLY and CDR2 FYNNEI. CDR3 length: 13 amino acids. The CDR3 sequence is CASSEAVGPEAFF. CDR3 nucleotides: TGTGCCAGCAGTGAAGCGGTGGGCCCTGAAGCTTTCTTT.